The entry below gives a single T cell receptor (beta chain) sequence along with its context. Antigen: not known. The source of the sample is a study of cytomegalovirus exposure and HLA in healthy donors. Study summary: Among roughly 190 million T cells, an earlier analysis found 120 million or so unique TCR beta sequences.

Study conclusions and caveats: It was reported that TCR beta sequences correctly inferred the HLA-A and HLA-B alleles for most subjects. Later on, analysis showed that most CMV-associated TCR beta chains appeared to be HLA-restricted. In vitro work confirmed that a few CMV-associated chains recognize CMV antigens.

This CDR3 region has 15 residues. CDR1 is SGHRS and CDR2 is YFSETQ in the germline V gene. V lost 1 base and J lost 7, with 15 bases in between. PCR primers comprised 60 Vbeta and 13 Jbeta primers. TCRdb's table, derived via immunoSEQ multiplex PCR, lists solely in-frame clones and lacks some. The profile covers 150,000 to 200,000 clones, with more than 75% appearing a single time and roughly 3.1% taken by the ten largest. The sample was PBMCs. V is TRBV5-1 and J is TRBJ2-1; D perhaps matches TRBD2 (7 bases). The source of this sequence is a man aged 40-49 years in good health and CMV-seropositive. The CDR3 DNA follows: TGCGCCAGCAGCTTGTCTACAGGGAGGGCGAATGAGCAGTTCTTC. This codes for CASSLSTGRANEQFF.